This TCR beta chain was profiled in a study of CD8+ T cells in alopecia areata. Regarding the study as a whole: The study found higher clonality in lesional than normal scalp, especially in alopecia totalis/universalis.

Germline V gene lookup returns CDR1 SQVTM and CDR2 ANQGSEA. The trim removed 1 base at V and 2 bases at J, leaving 7 bases unmatched. CDR3 length: 16 amino acids. Sample treatment: oral pan-JAK inhibitor, 5-10 mg twice daily. It was from PBMCs that CD4+ and CD8+ T cells were sorted. Extraction of RNA preceded its reverse transcription into cDNA, which served as the sequencing template. Here immunoSEQ multiplex PCR was the method, and the copy in TCRdb shows in-frame clones only, minus some. The sample lists some 200,000 clones, roughly 53% occurring once. As concerns this clone: Its target is not known.

Material: CD8+ T cells sorted from blood, obtained at week 24, from a patient treated with tofacitinib. This clonotype was sampled from a human donor with alopecia areata. The chain joins TRBV29-1 to TRBJ2-1; 8 nucleotides line up with TRBD2. The CDR3 region is CSVEGGGGPTYNEQFF. In nucleotides, the CDR3 is TGCAGCGTTGAAGGGGGCGGGGGGCCCACCTACAATGAGCAGTTCTTC.